The clone carrying this T cell receptor (beta chain) was picked up many times. Germline V CDR1 and CDR2: SEHNR, FQNEAQ (reference sequence). V gave up 4 bases and J gave up 4 bases, with 5 bases separating them. This CDR3 region has 12 residues. The sample originates from a study of neurological immune-mediated disorders. One entry per CDR3 protein results from TCRdb running MiXCR on the 5' RACE reads. There are 45,000 or so distinct CDR3 sequences in the sample; 9.5% to 15% occur only once, and around 1.3% lies in the top ten. The TCR comes from a female donor in good health. The V call is TRBV7-9, the J call TRBJ2-1; no firm D call. The sample consisted of PBMCs. This CDR3 is CASSWIYNEQFF. The CDR3 nucleotides are TGTGCCAGCAGCTGGATATACAATGAGCAGTTCTTC.